The TCR beta chain described here comes from a study of technical replicates of blood from several donors. The CDR3 has 15 amino acids. Per the germline V gene, CDR1 is SGHKS and CDR2 is YYEKEE (reference sequence). J gave up 4 bases and V 4 bases, and 5 bases lay outside the gene matches. This clone was seen only a few times. Sequencing was performed with immunoSEQ multiplex PCR; in TCRdb, only in-frame clones are kept and a portion is missing. The sample holds approximately 79,000 clones, 85% to 95% seen once. This chain connects TRBV5-5 to TRBJ1-4, with TRBD1 identical over 9 bases. The TCR was taken from a human donor in good health. Sequencing was done on a sample of T cells isolated from PBMCs. The DNA of the CDR3 is TGTGCCAGCAGCGGGGACAGGGCTGATAATGAAAAACTGTTTTTT. It specifies CASSGDRADNEKLFF. The full variable domain, in which reference TRBV5-5 and TRBJ1-4 provide the parts outside the CDR3, is DAGVTQSPTHLIKTRGQQVTLRCSPISGHKSVSWYQQVLGQGPQFIFQYYEKEERGRGNFPDRFSARQFPNYSSELNVNALLLGDSALYLCASSGDRADNEKLFFGSGTQLSVL.